This is a list of T cell receptor beta chains from one sample in a study of OX40 agonist ivuxolimab in advanced cancers. Using immunoSEQ multiplex PCR, the repertoire was profiled, and TCRdb retains in-frame clones only, with some absent. The sample has fewer than 45,000 clones, roughly 84% seen once; the top ten hold about 14%. Sequences were derived from CD4+ or CD8+ T cells sorted from blood, sampled in a trial of the OX40 agonist ivuxolimab. All receptors come from an adult with an advanced solid tumor such as melanoma, head and neck, liver or kidney cancer. Each CDR3 is given with its conserved first and last residue. The D gene is left open where the match is weak. Clone size is given for some rows only: seen once, a few or many times, or a class if the clone is expanded.

>TRBJ1-5|.|.|TRBV6-6
CASSYGVGPNNQPQHF
TGTGCCAGCAGTTACGGGGTGGGACCTAACAATCAGCCCCAGCATTTT
>TRBJ1-2|.|.|TRBV5-6
CASSLRGWDYGYTF
TGTGCCAGCAGCTTGAGGGGCTGGGACTATGGCTACACCTTC
>TRBJ2-7|TRBD1|few|TRBV7-6
CASRPLGQGHEQYF
TGTGCCAGCAGGCCCCTCGGACAGGGCCACGAGCAGTACTTC
>TRBJ2-1|.|.|TRBV25-1
CASSVTGGPYNEQFF
TGTGCCAGCAGTGTCACAGGAGGACCCTACAATGAGCAGTTCTTC
>TRBJ1-5|.|.|TRBV27
CASSSLGDNGGNQPQHF
TGTGCCAGCAGCTCACTAGGGGACAACGGGGGAAATCAGCCCCAGCATTTT
>TRBJ1-4|TRBD1|once|TRBV28
CASSPGQGGEKLFF
TGTGCCAGCAGTCCGGGACAGGGGGGCGAAAAACTGTTTTTT
>TRBJ1-5|TRBD1|.|TRBV28
CASSPEGQGYNQPQHF
TGTGCCAGCAGTCCAGAGGGACAGGGGTACAATCAGCCCCAGCATTTT
>TRBJ2-1|.|.|TRBV29-1
CSVEDLQLASYNEQFF
TGCAGCGTTGAAGATCTTCAGCTAGCATCGTACAATGAGCAGTTCTTC
>TRBJ1-1|.|.|TRBV7-9
CASSLIRMNTEAFF
TGTGCCAGCAGCTTGATCAGGATGAACACTGAAGCTTTCTTT
>TRBJ2-5|.|.|TRBV5-1
CASSPGRRGQETQYF
TGCGCCAGCAGCCCGGGACGGAGGGGGCAAGAGACCCAGTACTTC
>TRBJ2-7|TRBD1|once|TRBV30
CAWRKAGQGAHEQYF
TGTGCCTGGAGAAAAGCGGGACAGGGCGCCCACGAGCAGTACTTC
>TRBJ1-1|.|.|TRBV4-2
CASSLPDRTNTEAFF
TGTGCCAGCAGCCTACCCGACAGAACAAACACTGAAGCTTTCTTT
>TRBJ2-7|.|once|TRBV4-1
CASSQPLGGSYEQYF
TGCGCCAGCAGCCAACCTCTGGGGGGAAGCTACGAGCAGTACTTC
>TRBJ2-1|.|.|TRBV7-3
CASSLMDLSSHEQFF
TGTGCCAGCAGCTTAATGGATCTGTCCTCGCATGAGCAGTTCTTC
>TRBJ2-1|TRBD2|.|TRBV4-2
CASSRTAGGDGTEQFF
TGTGCCAGCAGCCGTACGGCGGGAGGGGATGGCACTGAGCAGTTCTTC
>TRBJ2-2|.|.|TRBV5-1
CASSPTSINTGELFF
TGCGCCAGCAGCCCGACCAGCATAAACACCGGGGAGCTGTTTTTT
>TRBJ1-1|.|.|TRBV10-3
CAITPTGDSNTEAFF
TGTGCCATCACCCCAACAGGAGACTCGAACACTGAAGCTTTCTTT
>TRBJ2-7|.|.|TRBV25-1
CASGDGSYEQYF
TGTGCCAGCGGAGACGGTTCCTACGAGCAGTACTTC
>TRBJ2-7|TRBD2|.|TRBV29-1
CSVGLAGHEQYF
TGCAGCGTCGGACTAGCGGGTCACGAGCAGTACTTC
>TRBJ2-5|.|.|TRBV2
CASSLTGPTGETQYF
TGTGCCAGCAGTTTAACGGGCCCAACGGGGGAGACCCAGTACTTC
>TRBJ2-1|TRBD2|.|TRBV7-8
CASSSLLLAAYNEQFF
TGTGCCAGCAGCTCCCTTTTACTAGCGGCCTACAATGAGCAGTTCTTC
>TRBJ2-7|TRBD2|.|TRBV4-1
CASSQAGGLTYEQYF
TGCGCCAGCAGCCAAGCGGGAGGGCTCACCTACGAGCAGTACTTC
>TRBJ2-2|TRBD2|.|TRBV19
CASSPGRGVSGELFF
TGTGCCAGTAGTCCAGGACGGGGGGTCTCCGGGGAGCTGTTTTTT
>TRBJ2-3|TRBD2|.|TRBV29-1
CSVSSGRITDTQYF
TGCAGCGTCAGTAGCGGGAGGATCACAGATACGCAGTATTTT
>TRBJ1-3|TRBD1|.|TRBV4-1
CASSQMGQSSGNTIYF
TGCGCCAGCAGCCAAATGGGACAGAGCTCTGGAAACACCATATATTTT
>TRBJ1-2|.|.|TRBV5-1
CASSASLRENYTF
TGCGCCAGCAGCGCGTCCCTTAGGGAGAACTACACCTTC
>TRBJ1-2|.|.|TRBV30
CAWKNRVNGYTF
TGTGCCTGGAAAAACAGGGTTAATGGCTACACCTTC
>TRBJ2-5|.|.|TRBV19
CASSIDVGGETQYF
TGTGCCAGTAGTATAGATGTAGGGGGGGAGACCCAGTACTTC
>TRBJ2-1|TRBD2|.|TRBV6-4
CASSPVVTSGTNEQFF
TGTGCCAGCAGTCCCGTTGTTACTAGCGGGACCAATGAGCAGTTCTTC
>TRBJ2-5|TRBD1|once|TRBV11-1
CASSAGQGGQETQYF
TGTGCCAGCAGCGCCGGACAGGGGGGCCAAGAGACCCAGTACTTC
>TRBJ2-1|.|once|TRBV5-1
CASSNDRTYNEQFF
TGCGCCAGCAGCAACGACAGAACCTACAATGAGCAGTTCTTC
>TRBJ2-1|.|.|TRBV2
CASSDYNEQFF
TGTGCCAGCAGCGACTACAATGAGCAGTTCTTC
>TRBJ2-3|.|.|TRBV27
CASSLGDTQYF
TGTGCCAGCAGTTTAGGAGATACGCAGTATTTT